A single sample gave rise to the 4 T cell receptor beta chains below, sequenced in a study of response to subunit inactivated influenza vaccine. TCRdb used MiXCR to reprocess the RT-PCR reads, holding one entry per CDR3 protein. The sample has just under 250,000 distinct CDR3 sequences, 10% to 15% seen once. The sample consisted of non-naive T cells sorted from PBMCs, taken approximately 15 days before vaccination. These receptors all stem from a man between 45 and 60 years old who received an inactivated influenza vaccine.

This clonotype was observed a handful of times. The chain couples TRBV7-9 to TRBJ2-7; D not resolved. This CDR3 contains 12 residues. From germline, CDR1 is SEHNR and CDR2 FQNEAQ (reference sequence). V was clipped by 2 bases and J by 6 bases, with 8 bases between them. CDR3 protein: CASSLSHGEQYF. For the CDR3, the DNA is TGTGCCAGCAGCTTATCCCATGGCGAGCAGTACTTC.

This clonotype has a count of ten or more. This chain joins TRBV20-1 and TRBJ1-4, with D hard to call. Germline V lookup: CDR1 DFQATT, CDR2 SNEGSKA (reference sequence). The CDR3 consists of 13 residues. V was cut by 6 bases and J by 8 bases, with 16 bases left in between. The CDR3 sequence: CSAENREEEKLFF. CDR3 coding DNA: TGCAGTGCCGAAAATAGGGAGGAAGAAAAACTGTTTTTT.

A few counts support this clonotype. The gene calls are TRBV4-3 and TRBJ2-7; no reliable D call. Germline assignment: CDR1 LGHNA and CDR2 YSLEER. This CDR3 has 16 amino acids. V shed 3 bases and J shed 2 bases, with 17 bases lying between them. This CDR3 is CASSHPTWLLTYEQYF. The CDR3 nucleotides read TGCGCCAGCAGCCACCCCACGTGGCTTCTAACCTACGAGCAGTACTTC.

In this sample, this clonotype turned up many times. The chain has TRBV15 and TRBJ1-4; no clear D. V lost 0 bases and J 0 bases, leaving 5 bases between the germline ends. Per germline, CDR1 LNHNV and CDR2 YYDKDF (reference sequence). The CDR3 has 15 amino acids. Here the CDR3 reads CATSREGATNEKLFF. In nucleotides, the CDR3 is TGTGCCACCAGCAGAGAGGGCGCAACTAATGAAAAACTGTTTTTT. The full variable domain, with the rest looked up from reference TRBV15 and TRBJ1-4, is DAMVIQNPRYQVTQFGKPVTLSCSQTLNHNVMYWYQQKSSQAPKLLFHYYDKDFNNEADTPDNFQSRRPNTSFCFLDIRSPGLGDTAMYLCATSREGATNEKLFFGSGTQLSVL.